This entry describes one TCR beta chain. This sample is drawn from a study of shared clonotypes between healthy human individuals. This CDR3 region has 15 residues. The germline CDR1 and CDR2 sequences are MDHEN and SYDVKM. The V end was cut by 3 bases, the J end by 5 bases, with 16 bases between. The test was conducted at deep level. Sorted-subset replicate PCRs used 150 to 200 ng of genomic DNA. This amount corresponded to approximately 30,000 T cell genomes. The data were produced by immunoSEQ multiplex PCR, yet TCRdb's version contains in-frame clones alone and is incomplete. The sample has some 2,000,000 clones, more than 90% seen once.

Sequences were obtained from naive CD4+ T cells sorted from blood. Subset reported: CD45RA+ positively selected. The rearrangement links TRBV28 to TRBJ1-2, with a tentative D call TRBD1 (5 bases). The receptor was derived from a man younger than 35 in good health. CDR3 sequence reads: CASSFRTGTRYGYTF. As DNA, the CDR3 is TGTGCCAGCAGTTTCCGCACCGGGACCAGATATGGCTACACCTTC.